The 25 T cell receptor beta chains given below trace back to one sample, sequenced in a study of T-cell reconstitution after alpha-beta-depleted transplantation in children. Unique molecular identifiers were incorporated into the prepared TCRbeta library. TCRdb fed the PCR reads into MiXCR, producing one record per CDR3 protein. This table has almost 500,000 distinct CDR3 sequences, around an eighth appearing once. Here the sequenced sample was PBMCs from the stem cell graft donor, taken from the stem cell graft. Every receptor here comes from a human donor who donated a stem cell graft to a child with combined immunodeficiency.

This clonotype came up many times. This chain connects TRBV4-3 to TRBJ2-7; no clear D. This CDR3 spans 17 amino acids. With 0 bases removed from V and 0 bases from J, the gap between germline ends came to 15 bases. Germline lookup yields CDR1 LGHNA and CDR2 YSLEER. CDR3 residues: CASSQERLAGASYEQYF. Here the CDR3 DNA reads TGCGCCAGCAGCCAAGAACGGCTTGCAGGAGCCTCCTACGAGCAGTACTTC.

This clonotype was seen many times. J is TRBJ2-7 and V is TRBV27; possibly TRBD1 for D (6 bases). Germline V gene lookup returns CDR1 MNHEY and CDR2 SMNVEV (reference sequence). The CDR3 length is 12 residues. Trimming removed 6 bases at V and 7 bases at J, with 13 bases between. This CDR3 is CASSLQGGEQYF. The CDR3, as DNA: TGTGCCAGCAGCTTACAGGGCGGTGAGCAGTACTTC.

This clonotype was counted ten times or more. V and J are TRBV5-1 and TRBJ2-2; no reliable D call. This CDR3 has 13 residues. Between the trimmed V and J ends, which lost 0 bases and 4 bases, there was a span of 4 bases. Germline values: CDR1 SGHRS, CDR2 YFSETQ. DNA for the CDR3: TGCGCCAGCAGCTTGGGGTCCACCGGGGAGCTGTTTTTT. Residues: CASSLGSTGELFF.

There are many counts of this clonotype. The genes are TRBV29-1 and TRBJ2-5, with a possible D match to TRBD2 (5 bases). CDR1 and CDR2 (germline): SQVTM, ANQGSEA. V was shortened by 3 bases and J by 1 base, with 18 bases between the two germline ends. The CDR3 spans 16 residues. The CDR3 region has the DNA TGCAGCGTTGACCTACTAGGTCAGAGATTCCAAGAGACCCAGTACTTC. Translating gives CSVDLLGQRFQETQYF.

This clonotype was picked up a small number of times. The V and J genes are TRBV5-4 and TRBJ2-1; weak D call: TRBD1 (5 bases). The CDR3 is 15 amino acids. Germline CDR1 and CDR2: SGHNT and YYREEE (reference sequence). Trimming pared 4 bases from V and 0 bases from J, leaving 11 bases between. This chain's CDR3 is CASSQTASSYNEQFF. Here the CDR3 DNA reads TGTGCCAGCAGCCAGACAGCAAGCTCCTACAATGAGCAGTTCTTC.

The table lists this clonotype with a few counts. The gene calls are TRBV5-1 and TRBJ1-5; the D gene is possibly TRBD1 (6 bases). The CDR3 sequence is 13 residues long. The germline gives CDR1 SGHRS, CDR2 YFSETQ. V was shortened by 4 bases and J by 7 bases, with 12 bases between the two germline ends. CDR3 sequence: CASSNRGEQPQHF. For the CDR3, the DNA is TGCGCCAGCAGCAATAGGGGGGAGCAGCCCCAGCATTTT.

This clonotype was observed a few times. The chain employs TRBV30 and TRBJ2-6; D unresolved. Per germline, CDR1 GTSNPN and CDR2 SVGIG (reference sequence). The ends were cut back, 2 bases at V and 1 base at J, with 12 bases in the middle. The CDR3 runs to 16 residues. In DNA form, the CDR3 reads TGTGCCTGGAGTTCGTTGATTTCTTCTGGGGCCAACGTCCTGACTTTC. Its translation: CAWSSLISSGANVLTF.

This clonotype was detected many times. This chain connects TRBV12-3 or TRBV12-4 to TRBJ2-7, with D perhaps matching TRBD1 or TRBD2 (5 bases each). V was shortened by 6 bases and J by 3 bases, with 15 bases between the two germline ends. The CDR3 spans 14 residues. The CDR3 DNA sequence: TGTGCCAGCAGCTGGGACGGCTTTATCTACGAGCAGTACTTC. Translated, it gives CASSWDGFIYEQYF.

The CDR3 is CASSLAQGGPDTQYF. In DNA, the CDR3 is TGTGCCAGCAGTTTAGCACAGGGGGGTCCAGATACGCAGTATTTT. J is TRBJ2-3 and V is TRBV12-3 or TRBV12-4; 8 bases map to TRBD1. J was trimmed by 4 bases and V by 0 bases; bases with no gene match: 3. This CDR3 contains 15 residues.

As regards this clonotype: Relative to the germline gene, one junction end is altered; a read error may explain this. The chain links TRBV14 to TRBJ2-7; D remains ambiguous. This CDR3 region has 9 residues. In germline, CDR1 is SGHDN, CDR2 FVKESK. CDR3 residues: CASSQESTF. As DNA, the CDR3 is TGTGCCAGCAGCCAAGAATCCACTTTC. The full variable domain, rest sourced from reference TRBV14 and TRBJ2-7, is EAGVTQFPSHSVIEKGQTVTLRCDPISGHDNLYWYRRVMGKEIKFLLHFVKESKQDESGMPNNRFLAERTGGTYSTLKVQPAELEDSGVYFCASSQESTFGPGTRLTVT.

This rearrangement joins TRBV7-2 to TRBJ2-7; no clear D gene. The V and J ends lost 1 base and 3 bases respectively, with 10 bases between them. The CDR3 has 14 amino acids. The germline CDR1 and CDR2 sequences are SGHTA and FQGNSA. CDR3: CASSLEAGYYEQYF. CDR3 sequence (DNA): TGTGCCAGCAGCTTAGAAGCAGGATACTACGAGCAGTACTTC. The complete variable domain, with remaining parts taken from reference TRBV7-2 and TRBJ2-7, reads GAGVSQSPSNKVTEKGKDVELRCDPISGHTALYWYRQSLGQGLEFLIYFQGNSAPDKSGLPSDRFSAERTGGSVSTLTIQRTQQEDSAVYLCASSLEAGYYEQYFGPGTRLTVT.

This clonotype showed up just a few times. The chain has TRBV7-9 and TRBJ2-1; 8 bases line up with TRBD1. This CDR3 contains 14 residues. V shed 6 bases, J shed 15 bases, and the junction held 16 bases outside the gene matches. Germline lookup yields CDR1 SEHNR and CDR2 FQNEAQ (reference sequence). Written as DNA, the CDR3 is TGTGCCAGCAGAGCCCCCGGACAGGGCCCTTTGTTGTTCTTC. The encoded protein is CASRAPGQGPLLFF.

This clonotype occurred many times. This chain joins TRBV6-2 or TRBV6-3 and TRBJ2-3; a possible D gene is TRBD2 (5 bases). V lost 2 bases to trimming and J lost 3 bases, with 6 bases between them. The germline V gene encodes CDR1 MNHEY and CDR2 SVGEGT. The CDR3 sequence is 13 residues long. In nucleotides, the CDR3 is TGTGCCAGCAGTTACAGGGAGACAGATACGCAGTATTTT. It encodes CASSYRETDTQYF.

This clonotype was found many times. The V call is TRBV5-1, the J call TRBJ1-5; perhaps TRBD1 as D (6 bases). The V end was cut by 1 base, the J end by 5 bases, with 13 bases between. The germline V gene encodes CDR1 SGHRS and CDR2 YFSETQ. This CDR3 is built from 15 residues. This CDR3 reads CASSLNAGDHQPQHF. CDR3 DNA: TGCGCCAGCAGCTTGAATGCAGGGGATCATCAGCCCCAGCATTTT.

This clonotype was seen at least ten times. This chain uses TRBV5-5 with TRBJ2-3; D uncertain. There are 14 residues in the CDR3. V gave up 2 bases and J gave up 4 bases, with 11 bases separating them. Germline lookup yields CDR1 SGHKS and CDR2 YYEKEE (reference sequence). As DNA, the CDR3 is TGTGCCAGCAGCTTTGGCGGTACCGCAGATACGCAGTATTTT. Translating gives CASSFGGTADTQYF.

This clonotype was counted between two and nine times. V gene TRBV6-1 combines with J gene TRBJ2-5; 9 bases agree with TRBD1. J lost 5 bases, V lost 5 bases, and 9 bases had no gene match. The length of the CDR3 is 15 residues. Per the germline V gene, CDR1 is MNHNS and CDR2 is SASEGT. CDR3 coding DNA: TGTGCCAGCAGTCAAACAGGGGGCGTGATGGAGACCCAGTACTTC. It encodes CASSQTGGVMETQYF.

This clonotype showed up just a few times. This chain links TRBV11-2 with TRBJ2-1, with 9 bases aligning to TRBD1. Losses at the gene ends were 0 bases for V and 3 bases for J; bases not matched to a gene: 9. In germline, CDR1 is SGHAT, CDR2 FQNNGV. This CDR3 contains 18 residues. DNA for the CDR3: TGTGCCAGCAGCTTAGAGGGCCCGGGACAGGGTTTCTACAATGAGCAGTTCTTC. Residues: CASSLEGPGQGFYNEQFF.

V and J are TRBV7-2 and TRBJ2-7, with 14 bases identical to TRBD2. In germline, CDR1 is SGHTA, CDR2 FQGNSA. The junction had 2 bases not matched to a gene; V was cut back by 6 bases and J by 4 bases. The CDR3 is made up of 14 amino acids. CDR3 sequence: CASSWTSGRYEQYF. CDR3 DNA: TGTGCCAGCAGTTGGACTAGCGGGAGGTACGAGCAGTACTTC.

The chain combines TRBV24-1 with TRBJ2-1, with a tentative D call TRBD1 (5 bases). V shed 0 bases and J shed 5 bases, with 10 bases lying between them. CDR1 and CDR2 from the germline V gene are KGHDR and SFDVKD. The CDR3 spans 15 residues. The CDR3 loop is CATSDLAGFHNEQFF. CDR3 bases: TGTGCCACCAGTGATTTGGCAGGGTTTCACAATGAGCAGTTCTTC.

The gene calls are TRBV21-1 and TRBJ1-2; the DNA was not used to check the table's D call, TRBD1. TRBV21-1 is an annotated pseudogene. The CDR3 length is 15 residues. CDR3 residues: CASSKAGGAEYGYTF. The CDR3 DNA sequence: TGTGCCAGCAGCAAAGCAGGGGGCGCGGAGTATGGCTACACCTTC.

The chain is built from TRBV7-3 and TRBJ2-7; 10 bases align to TRBD1. The CDR3 contains 14 residues. The germline gives CDR1 SGHTA, CDR2 FQGTGA. The V segment lost 0 bases and the J segment 5 bases; nucleotides outside the gene matches: 1. CDR3 nucleotide sequence: TGTGCCAGCAGCTTAACGGGGACAGGGGACGAGCAGTACTTC. Protein: CASSLTGTGDEQYF.

In its sample, this clonotype was seen a few times. This chain's CDR3 is CASSVFPGEQFF. CDR3 nucleotides: TGTGCCAGCAGCGTATTTCCGGGGGAGCAGTTCTTC. The J gene is TRBJ2-1, the V gene TRBV7-2, with D perhaps matching TRBD2 (5 bases). V was trimmed by 5 bases and J by 10 bases, leaving 12 bases between them. The germline V gene has CDR1 SGHTA and CDR2 FQGNSA. The CDR3 sequence is 12 residues long.

V and J are TRBV6-5 and TRBJ1-5, with a weak D call TRBD1 (5 bases). The CDR3 contains 17 residues. Germline V gene lookup returns CDR1 MNHEY and CDR2 SVGAGI. Trimming took off 2 bases at V and 7 bases at J, with 21 bases between the two ends. This chain's CDR3 is CASSYRFLGRRDQPQHF. As DNA, the CDR3 is TGTGCCAGCAGTTACCGTTTTCTGGGTCGGCGGGACCAGCCCCAGCATTTT.

The chain has TRBV24-1 and TRBJ2-7; 7 bases align to TRBD1. The germline CDR1 and CDR2 sequences are KGHDR and SFDVKD. V lost 4 bases to trimming and J lost 9 bases; unmatched junction nucleotides: 8. CDR3 size: 13 residues. CDR3 nucleotides: TGTGCCACCAGTGACCGAGGGGGCGCGGGGCAGTACTTC. It is translated as CATSDRGGAGQYF.

This clonotype was counted only a few times. The chain employs TRBV20-1 and TRBJ2-5; perhaps TRBD1 as D (6 bases). CDR3 length: 11 amino acids. Germline values: CDR1 DFQATT, CDR2 SNEGSKA (reference sequence). V dropped 5 bases and J dropped 4 bases, with 8 bases sitting between them. The CDR3 DNA reads as TGCAGTGCTCTACAGGGAGAGACCCAGTACTTC. Protein product: CSALQGETQYF.